This T cell receptor (beta chain) was profiled in a study of graft-versus-host responses after intestinal transplantation (dated by TCRdb to the early 2020s). Study-level background: Recipients received multivisceral, liver-intestinal, or isolated intestinal transplants. A peak of at least 4% donor T cells among recipient peripheral blood mononuclear cells was the definition used for donor T cell macrochimerism. Alloreactive clones were identified by sequencing pre-transplant mixed lymphocyte reaction products and comparing them with unstimulated pre-transplant donor and recipient T cells. Of the 20 to 30 intestinal transplant recipients enrolled in the cohort, one of whom was a retransplant, a few patients without pretransplant specimens were excluded. Every recipient was given anti-thymocyte globulin induction, followed by roughly 3 years of maintenance tacrolimus and steroids. Graft-versus-host and host-versus-graft alloreactive T cell clones were tracked in the graft, circulation and bone marrow after intestinal transplantation using bulk TCR-beta CDR3 sequencing. Rather than being sequenced by the commercial service, samples from three later patients were sequenced in-house on an Illumina MiSeq and processed with MiXCR.

Library construction relied on the immunoSEQ multiplex PCR assay. For most patients, genomic DNA was isolated with the Qiagen DNeasy Blood and Tissue Kit and shipped frozen to Adaptive Biotechnologies for TCR sequencing. High-throughput TCR-beta CDR3 sequencing of genomic DNA from most patients was performed by Adaptive Biotechnologies. Processing in the source paper ran as follows. Adaptive's ImmunoSEQ software supplied the TCR sequencing data for around 19 patients, while MiXCR and VDJtools were used to process three other patients. CD4 versus CD8 sorting errors were corrected by removing sequences found in both subsets at a frequency ratio below 5:1. CDR3 nucleotide sequences shared between donor and recipient were removed because their origin could not be assigned. To count as alloreactive, a clone needed at least 2-fold expansion over unstimulated cells and a minimum CFSE-low frequency of 0.002% (template counts) or 0.001% (read counts). Clones detected in sequenced pre-transplant spleen, lymph node, or MLR CFSE-low populations of the donor or recipient were defined as mappable. The cumulative frequency of alloreactive clones was calculated as a percentage of all sequences, weighted by copy number. This is the immuneACCESS table as TCRdb keeps it, with only in-frame sequences that have V and J called. A part of the clones is gone; compared with another copy, unresolved V genes explain less than half, and the rest is unexplained. V and J calls plus clone size are reproduced from that table; the DNA served to infer D and trimming. This sample comprises about 23,000 clones, over 35% of them detected only once. The top ten clonotypes cover 1.3% to 1.5% of the sample.

Comment on this clone: No base quality information exists; no much larger clone differs at one position.

The paper's findings and limits, for the study overall: The conclusions were limited by the relatively low number and heterogeneity of the intestinal transplant patients. GvH clones were found in recipient bone marrow, and some of the GvH clones appeared earlier in ileal mucosa or blood, which is consistent with an intestinal mucosal origin. Early after transplant, declines in HvG clones were associated with peak levels of circulating GvH clones. In patients with donor T cell macrochimerism, the allografts had high GvH to HvG T cell clonal ratios.

In the paper's terms, the time point label means: cells obtained before transplantation from donor or recipient. Mixed lymphocyte reactions plated approximately 200,000 CFSE-labeled pre-transplant responders with approximately 200,000 irradiated violet-dye-labeled stimulators and were cultured for 6 to 7 days. After the mixed lymphocyte reaction, proliferating CD3+CD4+CFSE-low and CD3+CD8+CFSE-low responder cells were FACS-sorted on a BD Influx sorter. Measured from the cysteine to the phenylalanine, the CDR3 is 14 residues long. Solely the CDR3 DNA is kept, with 42 bases framed from the first base. V loses 5 bases of germline sequence and J loses 4 bases, and the interval between the two ends is 15 bases. Based on the germline V gene (reference sequence), the CDR1 and CDR2 sequences are SSHAT and FNYEAQ.

Sample: alloreactive CD8+ T cells from a mixed lymphocyte reaction culture, taken before transplantation. The label giving this sample's cell subset or site can be read as: CFSE-low proliferating T cells sorted from approximately six-day pre-transplant mixed lymphocyte reaction (GvH or HvG direction). The receptor comes from a human patient who was an organ donor for intestinal transplantation. The rearranged chain carries TRBV7-7 and TRBJ2-7; the best D guess is TRBD2, with 6 bases matching. The encoded CDR3 is CASSPYVGGYEQYF. The DNA sequence is TGTGCCAGCAGCCCTTACGTGGGGGGTTACGAGCAGTACTTC.